This T cell receptor (beta chain) was sequenced in a study of T cell responses to AZD1222 COVID-19 vaccine. About the study: Second doses that came at about 4 or about 12 weeks were put together.

The study, taken as a whole, reports: The donors showed a predominance of white British ancestry and of females, with possible underestimation of clonal diversity. The peak T cell response came first, and repertoires were sampled only after it. Reportedly, nearly half the spike-specific TCRs target unmutated variant regions.

Turning to this clone: Its antigen is currently unknown.

Data came from immunoSEQ multiplex PCR; TCRdb stores just in-frame clones and leaves some out. Among around 94,000 clones listed, around 82% were seen once. V dropped 3 bases and J dropped 7 bases, with 12 bases sitting between them. The CDR3 extends over 13 amino acids. Germline V gives CDR1 LNHDA, CDR2 SQIVND (reference sequence). The clonotype was recovered from an adult in good health. The V call is TRBV19, the J call TRBJ1-2; D possibly corresponds to TRBD1 (5 bases). The sample was peripheral blood, taken on day 0 of AZD1222 vaccination. The CDR3 coding sequence is TGTGCCAGTAGTATTCTGGCAGGGTTTGGCTACACCTTC. Translated: CASSILAGFGYTF.